This is a list of T cell receptor beta chains from one sample in a study of preoperative IRX-2 immunotherapy in early breast cancer. Sequencing was performed with immunoSEQ multiplex PCR; in TCRdb, only in-frame clones are kept and a portion is missing. The sample holds around 34,000 clones, around 96% seen once. Sampling was carried out from a patient treated with IRX-2 immunotherapy. These receptors were taken from a human donor with breast cancer. CDR3s leave out the opening cysteine and the closing phenylalanine or tryptophan.

TRBV4-2 | ASSQDEWAYNEQF
TRBV4-2 | ASSQAGRDQADTQY
TRBV5-1 | ASTGGASGSTDTQY
TRBV5-1 | ASSYTSGGGDTQY
TRBV15 | ATSRGQGFGYT
TRBV18 | ASSGAHEAEAF
TRBV6-5 | ASRAGGYGYT
TRBV10-3 | AISDLGLKGTDTQY
TRBV18 | ASSPIGGENTEAF
TRBV5-1 | ASSWPRDHTSYEQY
TRBV27 | ASSLAGVGQPQH
TRBV29-1 | SVADRAGGEKLF
TRBV7-8 | ASSNRGSQPQH
TRBV25-1 | ASSEGTGYGANVLT
TRBV5-1 | ASSFDPQVNTEAF
TRBV5-4 | ASSLQLLETQY
TRBV4-1 | ASSQLAGGDNEQF
TRBV21-1 | ASSKEGDRVHEQY
TRBV11-1 | ASSPGGSASTDTQY
TRBV13 | ASSLRGQPQH
TRBV14 | ASSAGGAGANVLT
TRBV5-1 | ASSLLLPMNTEAF
TRBV7-2 | ASTPAYTDTQY
TRBV18 | ASSRSTGDGNTIY
TRBV9 | ASSVESQGAPYEQY
TRBV5-6 | ASSYLGPHQETQY
TRBV19 | ASSNGGQFYEQY
TRBV7-6 | ASSPRTSGGPPYNEQF
TRBV7-9 | ASSLGAGPSYEQY
TRBV19 | ASTLRPLDGNQPQH
TRBV4-1 | ASSPGLAGGLETQY
TRBV7-9 | ASSLLTAYGYT
TRBV4-3 | ASSQPGRTSGANVLT
TRBV9 | ASSGGLAGALDTQY
TRBV29-1 | SVIQNSEAF
TRBV19 | ASSTYGGGTTYEQY
TRBV10-3 | AISTGTRVWDEQY
TRBV10-3 | AISDSMNTEAF
TRBV5-6 | ASSVAHGQGGLNEQF
TRBV9 | ASSVEAGPSYEQY
TRBV5-1 | ASKFNPAGRNNEQF
TRBV5-8 | ASSLEDWYSNQPQH
TRBV2 | ASSVSGKMGEQY
TRBV30 | AWSPVYSNQPQH
TRBV5-6 | ASSLVGSEQY
TRBV18 | ASSPTDTQY